What follows are 5 T cell receptor beta chains derived from one specimen sequenced in a study of breast tumors, draining lymph nodes, adjacent tissues. One entry per CDR3 protein results from TCRdb running MiXCR on the multiplex PCR reads. The table includes about 130,000 distinct CDR3 sequences, 20% to 25% detected once. The lymph nodes were axillary draining lymph nodes from breast cancer patients. The sample taken for sequencing was axillary lymph node tissue. The receptor source for this set is a female donor with breast cancer. Some clones in this sample may be carry-over from other donors' samples.

This clonotype was seen many times. The J gene is TRBJ2-7, the V gene TRBV14; 9 bases line up with TRBD2. Looked up from germline, CDR1 is SGHDN and CDR2 is FVKESK. V shed 4 bases and J 5 bases; nucleotides not matched to a gene: 3. CDR3 length: 13 amino acids. The CDR3 loop is CASSLAGVNEQYF. The CDR3 DNA reads as TGTGCCAGCAGCCTAGCGGGAGTTAACGAGCAGTACTTC. Based on the CDR3 plus reference TRBV14 and TRBJ2-7, the full variable domain is EAGVTQFPSHSVIEKGQTVTLRCDPISGHDNLYWYRRVMGKEIKFLLHFVKESKQDESGMPNNRFLAERTGGTYSTLKVQPAELEDSGVYFCASSLAGVNEQYFGPGTRLTVT.

This clonotype has a count of ten or more. The rearrangement joins TRBV4-1 to TRBJ2-1; 9 bases line up with TRBD2. Germline CDR1 MGHRA, CDR2 YSYEKL. The CDR3 spans 17 residues. The V and J ends lost 0 bases and 2 bases, in that order; junction bases with no gene match: 5. CDR3 nucleotide sequence: TGCGCCAGCAGCCAAGACTTGGCGGGAGGGACCTACAATGAGCAGTTCTTC. As protein: CASSQDLAGGTYNEQFF.

Ten or more counts support this clonotype. CDR3 in DNA: TGCAGTGCTAGAAGGGGGCCCTACCTGGGGGAGCAGTACTTC. It is translated as CSARRGPYLGEQYF. V and J are TRBV20-1 and TRBJ2-7; 7 bases are shared with TRBD1. The CDR3 has 14 amino acids. The junction had 11 bases not matched to a gene; V was cut back by 2 bases and J by 7 bases. Germline CDR1 reads DFQATT; CDR2 reads SNEGSKA (reference sequence).

This clonotype was picked up many times. The chain links TRBV5-1 to TRBJ2-1; 7 nucleotides align to TRBD2. Looked up from germline, CDR1 is SGHRS and CDR2 is YFSETQ. This CDR3 has 14 residues. The ends lost 4 bases at V and 5 bases at J; junction bases unmatched: 6. The DNA of the CDR3 is TGCGCCAGCAGCCCCGGGACTACAAACAATGAGCAGTTCTTC. This translates into CASSPGTTNNEQFF.

In its sample, this clonotype was seen many times. The rearrangement uses TRBV15 and TRBJ2-1, with 8 bases that match TRBD1. Per germline, CDR1 LNHNV and CDR2 YYDKDF (reference sequence). The V gene end was trimmed by 3 bases and the J gene end by 2 bases; junction bases not matched to a gene: 6. CDR3 length equals 16 residues. The CDR3 DNA sequence: TGTGCCACCAGCAGGCCCGGGACAGGACCCTACAATGAGCAGTTCTTC. Its protein product is CATSRPGTGPYNEQFF. Full variable domain (outside the CDR3, taken from reference TRBV15 and TRBJ2-1): DAMVIQNPRYQVTQFGKPVTLSCSQTLNHNVMYWYQQKSSQAPKLLFHYYDKDFNNEADTPDNFQSRRPNTSFCFLDIRSPGLGDTAMYLCATSRPGTGPYNEQFFGPGTRLTVL.